This is a list of T cell receptor beta chains from one sample in a study of blood T cell repertoires in COVID-19. Produced via immunoSEQ multiplex PCR; TCRdb's table is partial and in-frame only. The repertoire consists of a few hundred thousand clones, with under 95% occurring once and the leading ten covering about 18%. Specimen: PBMCs or T cells enriched from blood (not recorded which). The receptors were sampled from a woman younger than 45 who had recovered from COVID-19. Each CDR3 is given with its conserved first and last residue. Fields, in order: V gene, CDR3 length, CDR3 protein.

TRBV30 11 CAWTGGIWQFF
TRBV28 14 CASSPTGGGSPLHF
TRBV5-4 13 CASSLSSLNEQFF
TRBV9 13 CASSGGGVDTQYF
TRBV4-3 15 CASSPTRQGNYGYTF
TRBV2 14 CASRVRGGRYEQYF
TRBV2 12 CASGPQYNEQFF
TRBV28 15 CASSLVGGPEQPQHF
TRBV4-3 16 CASSQDRTGLNEKLFF
TRBV29-1 13 CSAAGRPTNTIYF
TRBV6-5 13 CASYRGWSETQYF
TRBV7-2 15 CASISLAGVTGELFF
TRBV6-5 15 CASKITGASSYEQYF
TRBV7-3 15 CASSLRQGATGELFF
TRBV9 12 CASSLGTGELFF
TRBV18 15 CASSLGTGAGNTIYF
TRBV19 15 CASSKSGTPTETQYF
TRBV4-3 15 CASSQDTGTHTEAFF
TRBV19 17 CASSSNSGTGAYNEQFF
TRBV6-2/TRBV6-3 15 CASSYSVGGFYEQYF
TRBV5-4 14 CASSLGGAFSPLHF
TRBV7-2 16 CASSLTNRGMNYGYTF
TRBV28 12 CASRTQGLGYTF